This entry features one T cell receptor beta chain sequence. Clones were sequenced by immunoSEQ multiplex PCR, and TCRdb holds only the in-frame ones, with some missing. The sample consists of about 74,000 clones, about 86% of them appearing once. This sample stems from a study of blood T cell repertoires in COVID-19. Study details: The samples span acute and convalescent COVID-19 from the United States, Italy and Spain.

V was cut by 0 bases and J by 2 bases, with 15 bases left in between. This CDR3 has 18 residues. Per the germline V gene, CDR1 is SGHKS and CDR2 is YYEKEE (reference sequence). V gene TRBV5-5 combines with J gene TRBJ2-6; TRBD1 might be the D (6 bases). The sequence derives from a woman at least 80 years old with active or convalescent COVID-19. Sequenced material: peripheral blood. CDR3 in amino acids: CASSLDRRGPTGANVLTF. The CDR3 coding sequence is TGTGCCAGCAGCTTGGACCGCAGGGGTCCCACTGGGGCCAACGTCCTGACTTTC.